Following are 7 T cell receptor beta chains from one sample sequenced in a study of glioma-infiltrating T cells after dendritic cell vaccination (dated by TCRdb to 2016 to 2017). Taken with the paper, the label for time point translates to: after dendritic cell vaccination, including at tumor progression/relapse. The protocol used for the library was the immunoSEQ multiplex PCR assay. This immuneACCESS table, as held by TCRdb, lists in-frame sequences with V and J called but not all clones. Of the missing ones, under half trace to an unresolved V gene in checked studies; the others have no known cause. The table for this sample lists 65,000 to 80,000 clones; around nine tenths of them were counted only once. Jointly, the top ten make up approximately 2% of the sample. Sequencing used blood, obtained after dendritic cell vaccination. All receptors come from a human donor with glioblastoma.

CDR3 nucleotide sequence: TGTGCCAGCACCTGGGACAGGGGAGGAGCCTACGAGCAGTACTTC. Its protein product is CASTWDRGGAYEQYF. The rearrangement links TRBV5-4 to TRBJ2-7, with 10 nucleotides matching TRBD1. The CDR3 loop spans 15 amino acids. Per the germline V gene, CDR1 is SGHNT and CDR2 is YYREEE (reference sequence). Trimming at V came to 6 bases and at J to 2 bases, leaving 8 bases not matched to a gene.

The chain employs TRBV5-1 and TRBJ2-3; D unresolved. The CDR3 contains 14 residues. Germline assignment: CDR1 SGHRS and CDR2 YFSETQ. Between the trimmed V and J ends, which lost 4 bases and 0 bases, there was a span of 9 bases. CDR3 region: CASSPPTSTDTQYF. The DNA for the CDR3 is TGCGCCAGCAGCCCCCCCACTAGCACAGATACGCAGTATTTT. Based on the CDR3 plus reference TRBV5-1 and TRBJ2-3, the full variable domain is KAGVTQTPRYLIKTRGQQVTLSCSPISGHRSVSWYQQTPGQGLQFLFEYFSETQRNKGNFPGRFSGRQFSNSRSEMNVSTLELGDSALYLCASSPPTSTDTQYFGPGTRLTVL.

The V call is TRBV2, the J call TRBJ2-5; D is uncertain. The CDR3 is made up of 12 amino acids. V lost 7 bases to trimming and J lost 3 bases, with 9 bases between them. Germline V lookup: CDR1 SNHLY, CDR2 FYNNEI. The CDR3 DNA is TGTGCCAGCAACGTTGCTAAAGAGACCCAGTACTTC. Translation gives CASNVAKETQYF.

The chain employs TRBV10-1 and TRBJ2-3, with a tentative D call TRBD1 (5 bases). Looked up from germline, CDR1 is WNHNN and CDR2 is SYGVQD (reference sequence). The germline V and J ends were trimmed by 6 bases and 1 base, with 8 bases remaining between them. CDR3 length: 13 amino acids. The CDR3: CASSLQGTDTQYF. The CDR3, as DNA: TGCGCCAGCAGCCTACAGGGCACAGATACGCAGTATTTT.

The chain employs TRBV29-1 and TRBJ1-2; D is ambiguous. CDR3 length: 12 amino acids. V was trimmed by 4 bases and J by 2 bases, leaving 8 bases between them. CDR1 is SQVTM, CDR2 ANQGSEA, per germline. The CDR3 here is CSVVTKNYGYTF. In DNA, the CDR3 is TGCAGCGTTGTGACTAAGAACTATGGCTACACCTTC.

The V and J genes are TRBV5-4 and TRBJ2-5; 8 bases map to TRBD2. Germline CDR1 SGHNT, CDR2 YYREEE (reference sequence). There are 16 residues in the CDR3. V trimming: 2 bases; J trimming: 0 bases; junction bases outside the gene matches: 6. The CDR3 here is CASSLSGAGDQETQYF. As DNA, the CDR3 is TGTGCCAGCAGCTTAAGTGGAGCGGGGGACCAAGAGACCCAGTACTTC.

J is TRBJ2-1 and V is TRBV9; 8 bases map to TRBD2. Trimming removed 0 bases from V and 3 bases from J; junction bases left unmatched: 8. There are 17 residues in the CDR3. Germline loops: CDR1 SGDLS, CDR2 YYNGEE. CDR3 sequence reads: CASSVDGRVSGYNEQFF. Written as DNA, the CDR3 is TGTGCCAGCAGCGTAGACGGGAGGGTCTCTGGCTACAATGAGCAGTTCTTC.